The 10 T cell receptor beta chains below were found in one sample sequenced in a study of T cell responses to AZD1222 COVID-19 vaccine. Sequencing was performed with immunoSEQ multiplex PCR; in TCRdb, only in-frame clones are kept and a portion is missing. The data show around 140,000 clones, roughly 92% seen once. The source was peripheral blood, collected 28 days after the second AZD1222 dose. The receptors derive from an adult who received the AZD1222 COVID-19 vaccine.

This rearrangement joins TRBV19 to TRBJ2-7; a weak D match, TRBD1 (6 bases). The CDR3 extends over 14 amino acids. Germline V CDR1 and CDR2: LNHDA, SQIVND (reference sequence). The V end was cut by 6 bases, the J end by 3 bases, with 15 bases between. This CDR3 is CASRRRDIFYEQYF. CDR3 nucleotide sequence: TGTGCCAGTAGGCGCCGGGACATCTTCTACGAGCAGTACTTC.

V usage is TRBV30 and J usage is TRBJ1-1; no definite D call. The CDR3 consists of 12 residues. The V gene lost 2 bases and the J gene lost 1 base, with 5 bases spanning the gap. Germline loops: CDR1 GTSNPN, CDR2 SVGIG (reference sequence). Written as DNA, the CDR3 is TGTGCCTGGAGTTGGGGGAACACTGAAGCTTTCTTT. Translation: CAWSWGNTEAFF.

The chain is built from TRBV6-2 or TRBV6-3 and TRBJ1-4; TRBD1 agrees at 8 bases. Germline V gives CDR1 MNHEY, CDR2 SVGEGT. With V trimmed by 4 bases and J by 7 bases, 5 bases remained unmatched. This CDR3 has 14 residues. CDR3: CASSSQGASEKLFF. The CDR3, as DNA: TGTGCCAGCAGTTCCCAGGGGGCTTCTGAAAAACTGTTTTTT.

Comments on this clone: One end of the junction varies from germline; a read error may be responsible. The genes are TRBV19 and TRBJ2-5; D not resolved. The CDR3 covers 13 residues. From germline, CDR1 is LNHDA and CDR2 SQIVND (reference sequence). The CDR3 nucleotides are TGTGCCAGTAGTATTAACGACCAAGGGACCCAGTACTTC. Encoded protein: CASSINDQGTQYF.

J is TRBJ1-1 and V is TRBV19; the D gene is possibly TRBD1 (5 bases). CDR1 and CDR2 (germline): LNHDA, SQIVND (reference sequence). Trimming shortened V by 3 bases and J by 3 bases, and 14 bases separated the two germline ends. The CDR3 runs to 15 residues. CDR3 region: CASSIERGLYTEAFF. In nucleotides, the CDR3 is TGTGCCAGTAGTATCGAGAGGGGATTATACACTGAAGCTTTCTTT.

The rearrangement links TRBV7-2 to TRBJ2-5; TRBD2 is a possible D gene (6 bases). Germline assignment: CDR1 SGHTA and CDR2 FQGNSA. V was shortened by 5 bases and J by 5 bases, with 15 bases between the two germline ends. The CDR3 loop spans 14 amino acids. CDR3 protein: CASSPSLAAETQYF. The CDR3, as DNA: TGTGCCAGCAGCCCCTCACTAGCAGCGGAGACCCAGTACTTC.

The chain recombines TRBV27 with TRBJ2-1, with D perhaps given as TRBD1 or TRBD2 (6 bases each). The CDR3 spans 18 residues. Per germline, CDR1 MNHEY and CDR2 SMNVEV (reference sequence). V was trimmed by 4 bases and J by 0 bases, leaving 19 bases between them. The CDR3: CASSSWGAGDYSYNEQFF. The CDR3 DNA reads TGTGCCAGCAGTTCCTGGGGGGCAGGGGATTACTCCTACAATGAGCAGTTCTTC.

This chain uses TRBV6-2 or TRBV6-3 with TRBJ1-4; the match to TRBD1 covers 8 bases. In germline, CDR1 is MNHEY, CDR2 SVGEGT. The CDR3 has 12 residues. Trimming at V came to 6 bases and at J to 14 bases, leaving 8 bases not matched to a gene. CDR3 protein: CASSQTGEDLFF. CDR3 nucleotide sequence: TGTGCCAGCAGCCAGACAGGGGAAGACCTGTTTTTT.

This clone has just a few counts. The chain carries TRBV7-9 and TRBJ2-1, with a tentative D call TRBD1 (6 bases). Trimming took off 2 bases at V and 6 bases at J, with 14 bases between the two ends. The CDR3 is made up of 15 amino acids. CDR1 is SEHNR and CDR2 is FQNEAQ in the germline V gene (reference sequence). This CDR3 is CASSLTGTRINEQFF. CDR3 in DNA: TGTGCCAGCAGCTTAACGGGGACAAGAATCAATGAGCAGTTCTTC.

The CDR3 is CATSRDRTATNYGYTF. CDR3 in DNA: TGTGCCACCAGCAGAGATAGGACCGCGACGAACTATGGCTACACCTTC. V gene TRBV15 combines with J gene TRBJ1-2, with unresolved D. Trimming stripped 0 bases from V and 2 bases from J, with 13 bases between. Germline V lookup: CDR1 LNHNV, CDR2 YYDKDF (reference sequence). This CDR3 has 16 amino acids. The whole variable domain, remainder taken from reference TRBV15 and TRBJ1-2, is DAMVIQNPRYQVTQFGKPVTLSCSQTLNHNVMYWYQQKSSQAPKLLFHYYDKDFNNEADTPDNFQSRRPNTSFCFLDIRSPGLGDTAMYLCATSRDRTATNYGYTFGSGTRLTVV.